This T cell receptor beta chain was obtained from a study of shared T cell receptors in the human thymus (dated by TCRdb to about 2021). Regarding the complete study: The study examined how the human thymus generates shared, self-reactive T-cell receptor alpha chains.

The CDR3 contains 14 residues, cysteine and phenylalanine counted. Only the CDR3 region is kept as DNA, spanning 42 bases read in frame from base 1. Trimming costs V 3 bases and J 0 bases, and their ends lie 8 bases apart. The germline V gene supplies CDR1 MNHNS and CDR2 SASEGT. Libraries were constructed by the immunoSEQ multiplex PCR assay. Drawn from immuneACCESS, this table holds only the in-frame rearrangements with V and J called that TCRdb kept. Clones are partly lost; checked studies trace under half to an unresolved V gene and leave the rest unexplained. Across this sample there are approximately 760,000 clones, with approximately 83% seen only once. Roughly 0.01% of the sample is in the top ten clones. This clone was detected once. Its antigen specificity is not known. Qualities for individual bases were not recorded, and no much larger clone is one base off. The same data also went into a second study, on human thymus T cells. Drawing on the second study: Donors were immunologically healthy infants undergoing open corrective cardiac surgery for congenital heart defects in Finland. The thymus tissue came from surgical resects taken out during corrective cardiac surgery. Usage of V and J gene segments appeared to be biased in both the thymic and the peripheral blood repertoires. According to the related research, thymic TCR repertoires were highly overlapping among unrelated individuals. The study used fewer than ten infant thymus samples plus four related peripheral blood samples to characterize TCR alpha and beta repertoires. Donor ages ranged from about 7 to 244 days, and the cohort comprised over five male and two female infants. Thymocytes were freed from the tissue by mechanical means and kept at -70 degrees C as pellets of roughly 9-30 million cells. Genomic DNA was extracted from frozen cell pellets with a QIAsymphony instrument. Using the immunoSEQ multiplex PCR assay, the TCRB and TCRAD loci were amplified from a standardized quantity of quality-controlled genomic DNA. The V(D)J region was spanned by amplicons of a length sufficient to cover the CDR3 and to identify V and J genes. The amplicons were sequenced on an Illumina platform via the commercial immunoSEQ service. Primer bias and sequencing errors were corrected as previously described, and TCRAD and TCRB definitions were based on the IMGT database. Repertoires were analysed with immunoSEQ Analyzer 3.0 and VDJTools, covering basic statistics, V/J segment usage, diversity estimates, rarefaction and pairwise overlap. Diversity was estimated with Chao1, ChaoE, Efron-Thisted, Shannon and inverse Simpson indices, and also on datasets down-sampled to the smallest sample. For repertoire overlap, CDR3 nucleotide sequence, V gene and J gene had to match strictly, and clustering was done by Jaccard-based multidimensional scaling. Thymus samples yielded on average roughly 800,000 unique TCRB clonotypes, compared with around 79,000 from blood samples.

Input material: thymocytes. The clonotype was recovered from a girl under three years old with a congenital heart defect. Donor details come from another sample of the same person, matched by shared clones. The rearrangement combines TRBV6-1 with TRBJ1-2; the D gene identity is not certain. The CDR3 region: CASSEHSPNYGYTF. The nucleotides read TGTGCCAGCAGTGAGCACAGTCCTAACTATGGCTACACCTTC.